The TCR beta chain under discussion was sequenced for a study of spatial heterogeneity in lung cancer. Time point defined: blood at routine non-recurrence follow-up after resection. Extraction of whole RNA from tumor, nontumor lung or frozen PBMC preceded unsorted sequencing. Germline V CDR1 and CDR2: SEHNR, FQNEAQ (reference sequence). The CDR3 is made up of 14 amino acids. The ends were cut back, 5 bases at V and 0 bases at J, with 9 bases in the middle. Carried by each TCR cDNA molecule was a unique molecular identifier. TCRdb reprocessed the 5' RACE reads with MiXCR, giving one entry per CDR3 protein. In the table there are fewer than 55,000 distinct CDR3 sequences, roughly 8.1% of which are singletons. In this sample, this clonotype turned up many times.

This sample comprised PBMCs, obtained at follow-up. The gene calls are TRBV7-9 and TRBJ2-3; D may be TRBD1 or TRBD2 (5 bases each). The sequence was obtained from a female donor with early-stage non-small cell lung cancer. CDR3 nucleotides: TGTGCCAGCAGCCTGGGGGTTAGCACAGATACGCAGTATTTT. This translates into CASSLGVSTDTQYF.